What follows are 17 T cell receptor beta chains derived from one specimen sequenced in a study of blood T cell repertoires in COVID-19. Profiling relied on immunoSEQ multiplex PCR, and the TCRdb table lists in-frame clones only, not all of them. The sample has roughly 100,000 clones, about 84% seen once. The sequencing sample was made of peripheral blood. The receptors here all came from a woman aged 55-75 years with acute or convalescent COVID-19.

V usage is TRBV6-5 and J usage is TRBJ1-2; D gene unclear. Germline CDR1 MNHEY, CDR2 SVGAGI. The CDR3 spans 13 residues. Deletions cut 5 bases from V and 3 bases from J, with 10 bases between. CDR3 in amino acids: CASSLRLYYGYTF. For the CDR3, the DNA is TGTGCCAGCAGTCTCAGACTGTACTATGGCTACACCTTC.

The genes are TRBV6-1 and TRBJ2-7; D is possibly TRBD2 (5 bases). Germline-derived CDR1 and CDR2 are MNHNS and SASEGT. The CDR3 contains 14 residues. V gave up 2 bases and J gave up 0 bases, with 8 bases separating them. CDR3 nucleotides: TGTGCCAGCAGTGAAAGGGAGAGCTCCTACGAGCAGTACTTC. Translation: CASSERESSYEQYF.

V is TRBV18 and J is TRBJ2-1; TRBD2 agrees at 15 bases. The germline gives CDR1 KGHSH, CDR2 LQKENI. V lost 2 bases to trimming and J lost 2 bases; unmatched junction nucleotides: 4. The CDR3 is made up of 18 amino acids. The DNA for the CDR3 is TGTGCCAGCTCACCAGGACTAGCGGGAGGGAGCGCCTACAATGAGCAGTTCTTC. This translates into CASSPGLAGGSAYNEQFF.

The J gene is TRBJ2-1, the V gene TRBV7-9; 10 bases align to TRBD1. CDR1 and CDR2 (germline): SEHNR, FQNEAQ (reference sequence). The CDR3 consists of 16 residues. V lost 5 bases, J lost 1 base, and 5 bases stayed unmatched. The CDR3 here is CASSPWDRGSYNEQFF. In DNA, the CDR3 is TGTGCCAGCAGCCCCTGGGACAGGGGTTCCTACAATGAGCAGTTCTTC. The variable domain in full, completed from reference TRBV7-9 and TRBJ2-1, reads DTGVSQNPRHKITKRGQNVTFRCDPISEHNRLYWYRQTLGQGPEFLTYFQNEAQLEKSRLLSDRFSAERPKGSFSTLEIQRTEQGDSAMYLCASSPWDRGSYNEQFFGPGTRLTVL.

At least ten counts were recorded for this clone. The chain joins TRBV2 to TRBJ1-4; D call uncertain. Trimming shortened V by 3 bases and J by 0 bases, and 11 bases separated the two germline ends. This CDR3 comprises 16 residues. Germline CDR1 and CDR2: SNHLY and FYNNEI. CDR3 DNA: TGTGCCAGCAGTGATTCCGGTATTTCAACTAATGAAAAACTGTTTTTT. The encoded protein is CASSDSGISTNEKLFF.

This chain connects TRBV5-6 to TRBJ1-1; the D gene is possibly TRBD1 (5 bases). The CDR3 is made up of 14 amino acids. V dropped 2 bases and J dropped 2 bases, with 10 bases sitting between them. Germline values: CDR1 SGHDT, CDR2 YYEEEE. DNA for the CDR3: TGTGCCAGCAGCTTTCCAGACAGCAACACTGAAGCTTTCTTT. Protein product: CASSFPDSNTEAFF.

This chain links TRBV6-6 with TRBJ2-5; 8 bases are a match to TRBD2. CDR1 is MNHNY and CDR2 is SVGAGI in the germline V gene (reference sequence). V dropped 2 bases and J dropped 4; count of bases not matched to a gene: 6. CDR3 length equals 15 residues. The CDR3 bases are TGTGCCAGCAGTTACCGGGACGGGGGGGGAGAGACCCAGTACTTC. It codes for CASSYRDGGGETQYF.

The CDR3 is CASSAHLDRVGAYEQYF. As DNA, the CDR3 is TGTGCCAGTAGTGCCCACCTCGACAGGGTTGGGGCCTACGAGCAGTACTTC. V is TRBV19 and J is TRBJ2-7, with 7 bases aligning to TRBD1. The CDR3 runs to 17 residues. Germline assignment: CDR1 LNHDA and CDR2 SQIVND (reference sequence). Trimming cost V 5 bases and J 2 bases; bases outside gene matches: 15.

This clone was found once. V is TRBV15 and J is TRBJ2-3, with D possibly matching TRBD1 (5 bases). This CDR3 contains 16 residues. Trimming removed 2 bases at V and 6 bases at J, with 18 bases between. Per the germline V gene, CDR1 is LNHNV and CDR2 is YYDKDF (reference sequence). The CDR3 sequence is CATSRKGQSATDTQYF. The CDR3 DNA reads TGTGCCACCAGCAGAAAGGGGCAGAGCGCTACGGATACGCAGTATTTT. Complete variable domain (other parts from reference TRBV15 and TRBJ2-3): DAMVIQNPRYQVTQFGKPVTLSCSQTLNHNVMYWYQQKSSQAPKLLFHYYDKDFNNEADTPDNFQSRRPNTSFCFLDIRSPGLGDTAMYLCATSRKGQSATDTQYFGPGTRLTVL.

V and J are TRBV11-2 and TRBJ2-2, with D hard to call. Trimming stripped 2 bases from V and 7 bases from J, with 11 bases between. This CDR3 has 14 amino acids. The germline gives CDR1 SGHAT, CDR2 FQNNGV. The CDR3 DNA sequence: TGTGCCAGCAGCTTATTGGTCCTGAGCGGGGAGCTGTTTTTT. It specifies CASSLLVLSGELFF.

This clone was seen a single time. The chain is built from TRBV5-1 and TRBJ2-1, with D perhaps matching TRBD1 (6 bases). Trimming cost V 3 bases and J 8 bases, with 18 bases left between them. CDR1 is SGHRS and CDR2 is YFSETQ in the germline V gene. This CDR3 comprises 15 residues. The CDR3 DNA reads TGCGCCAGCAGCTGGGGCTCAACACAGGGCTATGAGCAGTTCTTC. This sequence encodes CASSWGSTQGYEQFF.

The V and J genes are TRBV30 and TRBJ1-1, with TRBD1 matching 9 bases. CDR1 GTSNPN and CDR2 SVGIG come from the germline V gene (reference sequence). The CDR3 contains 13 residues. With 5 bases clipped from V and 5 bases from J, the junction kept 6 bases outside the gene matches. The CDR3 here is CAWLDRGGTEAFF. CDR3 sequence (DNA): TGTGCCTGGCTCGACAGGGGGGGTACTGAAGCTTTCTTT.

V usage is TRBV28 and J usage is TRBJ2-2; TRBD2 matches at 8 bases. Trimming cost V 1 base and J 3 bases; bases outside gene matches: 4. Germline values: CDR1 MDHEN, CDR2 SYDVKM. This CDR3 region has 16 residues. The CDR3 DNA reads TGTGCCAGCAGTTTATCATCTAGCGGGTACACCGGGGAGCTGTTTTTT. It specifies CASSLSSSGYTGELFF.

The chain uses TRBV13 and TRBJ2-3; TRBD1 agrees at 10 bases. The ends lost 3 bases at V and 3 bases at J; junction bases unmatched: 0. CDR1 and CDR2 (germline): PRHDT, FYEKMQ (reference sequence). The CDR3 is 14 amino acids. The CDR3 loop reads CASSLGQGTDTQYF. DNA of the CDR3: TGTGCCAGCAGCTTGGGACAGGGGACAGATACGCAGTATTTT.

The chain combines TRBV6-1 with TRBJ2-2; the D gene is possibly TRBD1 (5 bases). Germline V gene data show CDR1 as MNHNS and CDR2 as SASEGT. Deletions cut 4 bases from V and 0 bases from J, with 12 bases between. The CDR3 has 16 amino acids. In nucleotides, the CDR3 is TGTGCCAGCAGTGTGAACAGGTTGTCGAACACCGGGGAGCTGTTTTTT. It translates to CASSVNRLSNTGELFF.

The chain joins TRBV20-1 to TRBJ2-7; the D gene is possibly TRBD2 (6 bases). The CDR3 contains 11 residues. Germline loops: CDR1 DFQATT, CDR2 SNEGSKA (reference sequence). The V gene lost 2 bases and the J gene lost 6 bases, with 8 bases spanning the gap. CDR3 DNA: TGCAGTGCTAGACGGGGAGGCGAGCAGTACTTC. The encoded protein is CSARRGGEQYF.

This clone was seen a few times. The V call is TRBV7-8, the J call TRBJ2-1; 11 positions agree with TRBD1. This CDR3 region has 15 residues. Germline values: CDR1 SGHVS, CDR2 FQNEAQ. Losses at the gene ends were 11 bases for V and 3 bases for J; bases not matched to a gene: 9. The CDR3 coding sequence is TGTGCCTCAAATAGGGGGACAGGGGGCTACAATGAGCAGTTCTTC. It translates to CASNRGTGGYNEQFF. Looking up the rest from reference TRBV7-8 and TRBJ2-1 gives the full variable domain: GAGVSQSPRYKVAKRGQDVALRCDPISGHVSLFWYQQALGQGPEFLTYFQNEAQLDKSGLPSDRFFAERPEGSVSTLKIQRTQQEDSAVYLCASNRGTGGYNEQFFGPGTRLTVL.